This TCR beta chain was profiled in a study of stem cell transplantation in POMP-related autoinflammatory disease. This clone was picked up a small number of times. Using immunoSEQ multiplex PCR, the repertoire was profiled, and TCRdb retains in-frame clones only, with some absent. This sample has about 1,300 clones, with 80% found just once. CDR3 size: 14 residues. V was pared by 4 bases and J by 2 bases, with 9 bases between. Per the germline V gene, CDR1 is SGHRS and CDR2 is YFSETQ. This specimen was Tregs from PBMCs, taken before stem cell transplantation. The clonotype comes from a human donor with POMP-related autoinflammation and immune dysregulation (PRAID). The chain recombines TRBV5-1 with TRBJ2-2; unclear D gene. CDR3 DNA: TGCGCCAGCAGCCCGGACGGAAACACCGGGGAGCTGTTTTTT. Translating gives CASSPDGNTGELFF.